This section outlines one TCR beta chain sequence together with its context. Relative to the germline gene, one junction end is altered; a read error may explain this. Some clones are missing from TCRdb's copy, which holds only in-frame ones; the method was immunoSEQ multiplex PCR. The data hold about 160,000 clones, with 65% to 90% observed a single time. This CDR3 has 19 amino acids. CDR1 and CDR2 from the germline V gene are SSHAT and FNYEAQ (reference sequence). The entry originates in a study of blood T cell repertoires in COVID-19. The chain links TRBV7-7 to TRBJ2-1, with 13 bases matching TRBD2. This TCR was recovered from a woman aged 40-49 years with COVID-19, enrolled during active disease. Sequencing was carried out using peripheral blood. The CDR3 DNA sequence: TGTGCTAGCAGCCCCTGGACTAGCGGGAGTTTGGTCGGGTACAATGAGCAGTTCTTC. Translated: CASSPWTSGSLVGYNEQFF.